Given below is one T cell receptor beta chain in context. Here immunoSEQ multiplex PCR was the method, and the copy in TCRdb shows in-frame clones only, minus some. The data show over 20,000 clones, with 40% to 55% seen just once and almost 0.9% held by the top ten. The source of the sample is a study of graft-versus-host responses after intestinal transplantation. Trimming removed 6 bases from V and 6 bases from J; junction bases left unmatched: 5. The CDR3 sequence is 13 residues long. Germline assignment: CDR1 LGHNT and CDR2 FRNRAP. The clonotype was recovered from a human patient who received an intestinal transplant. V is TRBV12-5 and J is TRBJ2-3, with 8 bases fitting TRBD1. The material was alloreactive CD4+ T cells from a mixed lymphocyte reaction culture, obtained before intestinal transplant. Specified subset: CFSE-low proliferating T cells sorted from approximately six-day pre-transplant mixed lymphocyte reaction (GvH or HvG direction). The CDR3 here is CASGSDRGDTQYF. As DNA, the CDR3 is TGTGCTAGTGGCTCAGACAGGGGTGATACGCAGTATTTT.